Reported below is one TCR beta chain. The read finishes 3 residues shy of the CDR3 end, and the germline J gene is used to complete it. The sample originates from a study of T cells in women clearing cervical HPV infection. Clones were sequenced by immunoSEQ multiplex PCR, and TCRdb holds only the in-frame ones, with some missing. The table for this sample gives about 46,000 clones. Each participant carried one incident cervical HPV16 infection only. Germline V gives CDR1 LNHDA, CDR2 SQIVND (reference sequence). The CDR3 is 13 residues long. This sequence joins TRBV19 and TRBJ2-3, with D maybe TRBD1 (5 bases). Sequenced material: blood buffy coat. This clonotype was obtained from a woman aged 18 to 75 with a cervical HPV16 infection that either progressed to CIN3+ or cleared (not recorded which). CDR3 DNA, as far as it was read: TGTGCCAGTAGTGGGGCAGGGAAGCAGCCG. Its translation: CASSGAGKQP. The complete CDR3 reads CASSGAGKQPQYF.